Each of the 30 T cell receptor beta chains below was sequenced from the same sample in a study of regulatory T cells in long-lasting Graves disease. Described time point: persistent/refractory GD, antithyroid drugs over 5 years with positive TRAb. The TCR library used RNA extracted from PBMCs. According to the study, TCR beta libraries were built with iRepertoire HTBI primers and CDR3-region Arm-PCR. TCRdb processed the multiplex PCR reads anew with MiXCR; each CDR3 protein has one entry. The sample comprises approximately 400,000 distinct CDR3 sequences, around a quarter of which are singletons, and around 26% rests with the top ten. Here the sequenced sample was peripheral blood mononuclear cells (PBMCs), taken when the disease was refractory, from a patient treated with antithyroid drugs. These receptor sequences come from a female donor with Graves disease.

Concerning this clonotype itself: A single base separates this from a much larger clone, so it may be a read error. CDR3 sequence: CASSSPRDRDQYF. The CDR3 nucleotides read TGTGCCAGCAGCTCGCCCCGGGACAGGGACCAGTACTTC. This chain links TRBV7-2 with TRBJ2-5, with 9 bases aligning to TRBD1. V gave up 4 bases and J gave up 10 bases; unmatched junction bases: 7. The CDR3 has 13 amino acids. From germline, CDR1 is SGHTA and CDR2 FQGNSA.

V is TRBV7-9 and J is TRBJ2-7; D is uncertain. The CDR3 extends over 14 amino acids. The germline V gene encodes CDR1 SEHNR and CDR2 FQNEAQ (reference sequence). Trimming removed 4 bases from V and 3 bases from J, with 13 bases in between. The CDR3 coding sequence is TGTGCCAGCAGCTACGAAATCCGGCACTACGAGCAGTACTTC. Protein product: CASSYEIRHYEQYF.

This clonotype was detected many times. The rearrangement joins TRBV6-1 to TRBJ1-1; the D is unclear. This CDR3 has 13 residues. Germline V gene sequence: CDR1 MNHNS, CDR2 SASEGT. Trimming removed 6 bases at V and 3 bases at J, with 11 bases between. This chain's CDR3 is CASRPREHTEAFF. Written as DNA, the CDR3 is TGTGCCAGCAGACCCCGGGAGCACACTGAAGCTTTCTTT.

The chain couples TRBV19 to TRBJ1-1; no definite D call. CDR1 is LNHDA, CDR2 SQIVND, per germline (reference sequence). V lost 10 bases and J lost 3, with 15 bases in between. The CDR3 spans 13 residues. The DNA of the CDR3 is TGTGCCACCCGGCTTAGCTTATACACTGAAGCTTTCTTT. As protein: CATRLSLYTEAFF.

This clonotype was counted between two and nine times. The chain links TRBV7-2 to TRBJ1-6; D unclear. Per germline, CDR1 SGHTA and CDR2 FQGNSA. The CDR3 extends over 11 amino acids. V lost 6 bases, J lost 14 bases, and 11 bases lay in between. CDR3 amino acids: CASRRSFSLHF. CDR3 DNA sequence: TGTGCCAGCAGGAGGTCGTTCTCCCTCCACTTT.

This clonotype came up many times. The chain combines TRBV2 with TRBJ2-1; TRBD2 matches 13 bases. This CDR3 has 13 amino acids. Trimming took 11 bases from V and 7 from J; bases not matched to a gene: 5. Germline CDR1 reads SNHLY; CDR2 reads FYNNEI. The CDR3 bases are TGTGCCGGGACTAGCGGGAAGTGGAATGAGCAGTTCTTC. It specifies CAGTSGKWNEQFF.

Many counts were recorded for this clonotype. The CDR3: CASSKGRGAYEQYF. CDR3 bases: TGTGCCAGCAGCAAGGGACGGGGAGCCTACGAGCAGTACTTC. The V call is TRBV7-8, the J call TRBJ2-7; D assignment may be TRBD1 or TRBD2 (5 bases each). Trimming pared 5 bases from V and 2 bases from J, leaving 13 bases between. The CDR3 is 14 amino acids. Per germline, CDR1 SGHVS and CDR2 FQNEAQ.

Only a few counts were recorded for this clonotype. The rearrangement links TRBV6-1 to TRBJ2-6; no firm D call. The CDR3 is 15 residues long. In germline, CDR1 is MNHNS, CDR2 SASEGT. V was shortened by 0 bases and J by 4 bases, with 7 bases between the two germline ends. CDR3 nucleotides: TGTGCCAGCAGTGAAGCTGGGGTCGGGGCCAACGTCCTGACTTTC. Translated, it gives CASSEAGVGANVLTF.

There are many counts of this clonotype. The chain carries TRBV13 and TRBJ2-7; 11 bases align to TRBD2. Germline CDR1 reads PRHDT; CDR2 reads FYEKMQ (reference sequence). Unmatched junction bases numbered 5, after V lost 7 bases and J lost 3 bases. The CDR3 sequence is 14 residues long. CDR3 sequence: CASKRLAGNYEQYF. The DNA of the CDR3 is TGTGCCAGCAAACGACTAGCGGGAAACTACGAGCAGTACTTC.

In regard to this clonotype: This likely stems from a read error, as it lies one base from a far larger clone. The CDR3 region has the DNA TGTGCCAACAGTCGGCCCGGGGGCATTCAGTACTTC. Its protein product is CANSRPGGIQYF. The chain employs TRBV11-3 and TRBJ2-5, with D possibly TRBD2 on 6 matching bases. The better agreement between TRBJ2-4 and the DNA end casts doubt on the J call. From germline, CDR1 is SGHNT and CDR2 YENEEA. This CDR3 comprises 12 residues.

The chain combines TRBV7-9 with TRBJ1-2; D not certain. V was pared by 2 bases and J by 8 bases, with 12 bases between. The CDR3 covers 13 residues. Per germline, CDR1 SEHNR and CDR2 FQNEAQ (reference sequence). The CDR3 DNA follows: TGTGCCAGCAGCTTAAACAGTTATGGCGGCTACACCTTC. It codes for CASSLNSYGGYTF.

Here the CDR3 DNA reads TGTGCCAGTACTCCCAGGATAGGGGACTACGAGCAGTACTTC. Translating it yields CASTPRIGDYEQYF. V is TRBV19 and J is TRBJ2-7, with a tentative D call TRBD1 (5 bases). Germline CDR1 is LNHDA and CDR2 is SQIVND (reference sequence). Between the trimmed V and J ends, which lost 7 bases and 3 bases, there was a span of 16 bases. This CDR3 spans 14 amino acids.

The chain links TRBV3-1 to TRBJ1-3; D call uncertain. Trimming left V 1 base short and J 0 bases short, with 10 bases between. Germline V gene sequence: CDR1 LGHDT, CDR2 YNNKEL (reference sequence). The CDR3 is made up of 16 amino acids. The CDR3 loop reads CASSQGRALSGNTIYF. As DNA, the CDR3 is TGTGCCAGCAGCCAAGGGAGGGCCCTCTCTGGAAACACCATATATTTT. Full variable domain (rest looked up from reference TRBV3-1 and TRBJ1-3): DTAVSQTPKYLVTQMGNDKSIKCEQNLGHDTMYWYKQDSKKFLKIMFSYNNKELIINETVPNRFSPKSPDKAHLNLHINSLELGDSAVYFCASSQGRALSGNTIYFGEGSWLTVV.

This clonotype has ten or more counts. The rearrangement uses TRBV28 and TRBJ1-2; D ambiguous. Germline CDR1 MDHEN, CDR2 SYDVKM. Trimming took 6 bases from V and 2 from J, leaving 7 bases between them. The CDR3 has 12 residues. CDR3 residues: CASRRDNYGYTF. The DNA for the CDR3 is TGTGCCAGCAGGCGTGACAACTATGGCTACACCTTC.

The V and J genes are TRBV6-1 and TRBJ2-7, with 7 bases that match TRBD2. CDR3 length equals 13 residues. Trimming removed 7 bases from V and 0 bases from J; junction bases left unmatched: 3. Germline loops: CDR1 MNHNS, CDR2 SASEGT. The CDR3 coding sequence is TGTGCCAGCACTCCGGGGGGCTCCTACGAGCAGTACTTC. Its protein product is CASTPGGSYEQYF.

This sequence joins TRBV27 and TRBJ2-7; D might be TRBD1 (5 bases). The CDR3 extends over 15 amino acids. V was trimmed by 5 bases and J by 1 base, leaving 15 bases between them. Per the germline V gene, CDR1 is MNHEY and CDR2 is SMNVEV (reference sequence). In DNA form, the CDR3 reads TGTGCCAGCAGTCCTACCGGGCCAGGGTCCTACGAGCAGTACTTC. Encoded protein: CASSPTGPGSYEQYF.

V is TRBV7-8 and J is TRBJ2-7; D might be TRBD1 or TRBD2, each matching 5 bases. This CDR3 contains 16 residues. V gave up 0 bases and J gave up 2 bases, with 14 bases separating them. CDR1 and CDR2 from the germline V gene are SGHVS and FQNEAQ. The CDR3 DNA sequence: TGTGCCAGCAGCTTAGCCCCCGGGACGGAAACCTACGAGCAGTACTTC. This gives the protein CASSLAPGTETYEQYF.

In regard to this clonotype: Since a much larger clone is just one base distant, this may be a read error. This sequence joins TRBV11-2 and TRBJ2-2, with D perhaps matching TRBD2 (5 bases). CDR1 and CDR2 from the germline V gene are SGHAT and FQNNGV. There are 15 residues in the CDR3. Trimming left V 5 bases short and J 4 bases short, with 14 bases between. This CDR3 is CASSLGGSITGELFF. Here the CDR3 DNA reads TGTGCCAGCAGCCTAGGAGGCTCGATCACCGGGGAGCTGTTTTTT. The full variable domain, with the rest looked up from reference TRBV11-2 and TRBJ2-2, is EAGVAQSPRYKIIEKRQSVAFWCNPISGHATLYWYQQILGQGPKLLIQFQNNGVVDDSQLPKDRFSAERLKGVDSTLKIQPAKLEDSAVYLCASSLGGSITGELFFGEGSRLTVL.

This clonotype was counted only a few times. The chain uses TRBV29-1 and TRBJ2-3; 11 bases map to TRBD2. Losses at the gene ends were 7 bases for V and 1 base for J; bases not matched to a gene: 7. This CDR3 region has 15 residues. Germline V CDR1 and CDR2: SQVTM, ANQGSEA. The CDR3 DNA reads as TGCAGCGCCAAAAGACTAGCGGGACGCACAGATACGCAGTATTTT. Protein: CSAKRLAGRTDTQYF.

This clonotype came up many times. V is TRBV2 and J is TRBJ2-5, with D possibly being TRBD1 (6 bases). CDR1 and CDR2 from the germline V gene are SNHLY and FYNNEI. V gave up 10 bases and J gave up 4 bases, with 19 bases separating them. CDR3 length equals 14 residues. CDR3 nucleotides: TGTGCCACACAGCAGACAGGTCCTCGAGAGACCCAGTACTTC. It translates to CATQQTGPRETQYF.

At least ten counts were recorded for this clonotype. The chain has TRBV28 and TRBJ2-7; 10 positions agree with TRBD2. In germline, CDR1 is MDHEN, CDR2 SYDVKM. The CDR3 is 17 amino acids. The V and J ends lost 7 bases and 3 bases, in that order; junction bases with no gene match: 15. The CDR3 spells CASTPHQASGSIYEQYF. CDR3 sequence (DNA): TGTGCCAGCACCCCCCACCAGGCTAGCGGGAGTATCTACGAGCAGTACTTC.

CDR3 bases: TGTGCCAGCAGCTTAGCTAGCGGGAGGGCTACGTCGTACGAGCAGTACTTC. This gives the protein CASSLASGRATSYEQYF. This chain uses TRBV7-9 with TRBJ2-7, with 11 bases fitting TRBD2. The trim removed 0 bases at V and 4 bases at J, leaving 8 bases unmatched. The CDR3 is made up of 17 amino acids. Germline CDR1 and CDR2: SEHNR and FQNEAQ (reference sequence). Full variable domain (outside the CDR3, taken from reference TRBV7-9 and TRBJ2-7): DTGVSQNPRHKITKRGQNVTFRCDPISEHNRLYWYRQTLGQGPEFLTYFQNEAQLEKSRLLSDRFSAERPKGSFSTLEIQRTEQGDSAMYLCASSLASGRATSYEQYFGPGTRLTVT.

This chain uses TRBV20-1 with TRBJ2-3; D unclear. The CDR3 is 15 residues long. CDR1 is DFQATT, CDR2 SNEGSKA, per germline (reference sequence). V was trimmed by 0 bases and J by 2 bases, leaving 12 bases between them. The CDR3 DNA reads TGCAGTGCTAGAGATCATCTAGTCTCCACAGATACGCAGTATTTT. It encodes CSARDHLVSTDTQYF.

The gene calls are TRBV28 and TRBJ2-7, with 7 bases that match TRBD1. The V segment lost 1 base and the J segment 1 base; nucleotides outside the gene matches: 13. The CDR3 is 18 residues long. Germline V CDR1 and CDR2: MDHEN, SYDVKM. The CDR3: CASSLYSPTRDRSYEQYF. The CDR3 nucleotides are TGTGCCAGCAGTTTATATTCACCTACAAGGGACAGATCCTACGAGCAGTACTTC.

V gene TRBV20-1 combines with J gene TRBJ1-2; 8 bases are shared with TRBD1. Germline trimming cut 0 bases from V and 5 bases from J; bases unmatched to any gene: 8. Per germline, CDR1 DFQATT and CDR2 SNEGSKA (reference sequence). CDR3 length: 15 amino acids. The CDR3 here is CSARDRTGLWYGYTF. The CDR3 bases are TGCAGTGCTAGAGACCGGACAGGGCTTTGGTATGGCTACACCTTC.

This chain uses TRBV14 with TRBJ2-7; no firm D call. Trimming removed 0 bases from V and 1 base from J, with 13 bases in between. This CDR3 is 16 amino acids long. CDR1 and CDR2 (germline): SGHDN, FVKESK. The DNA for the CDR3 is TGTGCCAGCAGCCAAGATCGGGCCAGGAGTTCCTACGAGCAGTACTTC. It codes for CASSQDRARSSYEQYF.

The table lists this clonotype with a few counts. The chain uses TRBV2 and TRBJ2-7; TRBD1 agrees at 7 bases. The CDR3 is made up of 14 amino acids. J was trimmed by 0 bases and V by 5 bases; bases with no gene match: 4. Per germline, CDR1 SNHLY and CDR2 FYNNEI. CDR3 bases: TGTGCCAGCAGTACGGACAGGATCTCCTACGAGCAGTACTTC. Translating it yields CASSTDRISYEQYF.

V gene TRBV5-1 combines with J gene TRBJ1-1; D remains ambiguous. Germline V gene sequence: CDR1 SGHRS, CDR2 YFSETQ. Trimming shortened V by 3 bases and J by 0 bases, and 12 bases separated the two germline ends. The CDR3 consists of 15 residues. The CDR3 nucleotides are TGCGCCAGCAGCTCGAATGTCCCTATGAACACTGAAGCTTTCTTT. Its protein is CASSSNVPMNTEAFF.

The V and J genes are TRBV10-2 and TRBJ1-5; tentatively, D is TRBD1 (5 bases). Germline lookup yields CDR1 WSHSY and CDR2 SAAADI. CDR3 length: 15 amino acids. V was shortened by 2 bases and J by 7 bases, with 15 bases between the two germline ends. The CDR3 loop is CASSEESTRGQPQHF. In nucleotides, the CDR3 is TGCGCCAGCAGTGAGGAGTCTACGAGGGGACAGCCCCAGCATTTT.

This clonotype was seen more than once but under ten times. The CDR3 DNA is TGCGCCAGCAGCCGACTAGCGGGAGATCGGGCCAAAAACATTCAGTACTTC. Amino acids: CASSRLAGDRAKNIQYF. The chain carries TRBV5-1 and TRBJ2-4; 12 nucleotides line up with TRBD2. The trim removed 4 bases at V and 1 base at J, leaving 6 bases unmatched. CDR1 is SGHRS and CDR2 is YFSETQ in the germline V gene. The CDR3 totals 17 residues.